Below are 17 T cell receptor beta chains sequenced from a single sample in a study of shared clonotypes between healthy human individuals (dated by TCRdb to 2020 to 2022). Libraries were built with the immunoSEQ multiplex PCR assay. This is the immuneACCESS table as TCRdb keeps it, with only in-frame sequences that have V and J called. A part of the clones is gone; compared with another copy, unresolved V genes explain less than half, and the rest is unexplained. The sample includes around 2.1 million clones, with 85% to 95% observed a single time. The ten largest clones capture over 1.5% of the sample. For the CD8 naive samples, CD45RO-negative cells were positively selected for CCR7, yielding a CD45RA+CCR7+ population from which TemRA cells were excluded. Sequenced sample: naive CD8+ T cells from PBMCs. This specimen's cell subset or site label, interpreted: CD45RA+CCR7+. Receptors were obtained from a man aged 18-30 years in good health. Some clones in this sample may be carry-over from other donors' samples.

V and J are TRBV29-1 and TRBJ1-2, with TRBD1 matching 7 bases. This CDR3 contains 14 residues. Trimming removed 3 bases from V and 3 bases from J; junction bases left unmatched: 7. Germline V gives CDR1 SQVTM, CDR2 ANQGSEA. This CDR3 reads CSVDSDRTDYGYTF. DNA of the CDR3: TGCAGCGTTGACTCGGACAGGACAGACTATGGCTACACCTTC.

The J gene is TRBJ1-1, the V gene TRBV27, with 7 bases matching TRBD1. Looked up from germline, CDR1 is MNHEY and CDR2 is SMNVEV (reference sequence). With V trimmed by 8 bases and J by 0 bases, 9 bases remained unmatched. This CDR3 has 15 residues. The DNA of the CDR3 is TGTGCCAGCGGCGCGGGACAGCTCATGAACACTGAAGCTTTCTTT. This gives the protein CASGAGQLMNTEAFF.

The chain links TRBV27 to TRBJ2-2; D is possibly TRBD2 (5 bases). The CDR3 extends over 18 amino acids. V shed 2 bases and J shed 0 bases, with 16 bases lying between them. Germline V gene data show CDR1 as MNHEY and CDR2 as SMNVEV (reference sequence). The CDR3 reads CASSLVHEGQSNTGELFF. The CDR3 DNA reads TGTGCCAGCAGTTTAGTCCATGAGGGCCAATCGAACACCGGGGAGCTGTTTTTT.

J is TRBJ2-7 and V is TRBV2; 9 nucleotides match TRBD2. The germline V gene encodes CDR1 SNHLY and CDR2 FYNNEI. V lost 6 bases to trimming and J lost 0 bases; unmatched junction nucleotides: 3. CDR3 length equals 14 residues. CDR3 nucleotide sequence: TGTGCCAGCAGCCATAGCGGGAGCTCCTACGAGCAGTACTTC. Encoded protein: CASSHSGSSYEQYF.

The J gene is TRBJ2-7, the V gene TRBV28; D ambiguous. V lost 6 bases, J lost 2 bases, and 23 bases lay in between. The CDR3 consists of 17 residues. Looked up from germline, CDR1 is MDHEN and CDR2 is SYDVKM. CDR3 nucleotide sequence: TGTGCCAGCAGCAGTAATACCGAAGGGTTAGAAGCCTACGAGCAGTACTTC. This codes for CASSSNTEGLEAYEQYF.

This chain links TRBV6-6 with TRBJ2-7; TRBD1 might be the D (6 bases). Looked up from germline, CDR1 is MNHNY and CDR2 is SVGAGI (reference sequence). The V gene lost 5 bases and the J gene lost 3 bases, with 14 bases spanning the gap. CDR3 length: 14 residues. DNA for the CDR3: TGTGCCAGCAGTGTCCGGGACACGGGCTACGAGCAGTACTTC. Translated: CASSVRDTGYEQYF.

The rearrangement uses TRBV4-2 and TRBJ2-1; no definite D call. Germline loops: CDR1 LGHNA, CDR2 YNFKEQ. This CDR3 contains 15 residues. Deletions cut 6 bases from V and 3 bases from J, with 15 bases between. CDR3 in DNA: TGTGCCAGCAGTCCTAACCTCTTCGTCTACAATGAGCAGTTCTTC. The encoded protein is CASSPNLFVYNEQFF.

This sequence joins TRBV7-8 and TRBJ1-2; weak D call: TRBD1 (6 bases). Germline assignment: CDR1 SGHVS and CDR2 FQNEAQ. Trimming left V 8 bases short and J 4 bases short, with 17 bases between. The CDR3 consists of 14 residues. The CDR3 DNA reads TGTGCCAGCTCTTACAGGGCCCGTGGCTATGGCTACACCTTC. Translated, it gives CASSYRARGYGYTF. Filled out from reference TRBV7-8 and TRBJ1-2, the complete variable domain reads GAGVSQSPRYKVAKRGQDVALRCDPISGHVSLFWYQQALGQGPEFLTYFQNEAQLDKSGLPSDRFFAERPEGSVSTLKIQRTQQEDSAVYLCASSYRARGYGYTFGSGTRLTVV.

J is TRBJ1-2 and V is TRBV19; TRBD1 agrees at 10 bases. With V trimmed by 5 bases and J by 4 bases, 7 bases remained unmatched. The CDR3 consists of 15 residues. Germline CDR1 reads LNHDA; CDR2 reads SQIVND (reference sequence). For the CDR3, the DNA is TGTGCCAGTAGTCTGGGGACAGGGGATCTCTATGGCTACACCTTC. As protein: CASSLGTGDLYGYTF.

The chain combines TRBV7-6 with TRBJ2-1; D call uncertain. CDR3 size: 15 residues. Trimming took 4 bases from V and 8 from J, leaving 18 bases between them. Per the germline V gene, CDR1 is SGHVS and CDR2 is FNYEAQ. CDR3 nucleotide sequence: TGTGCCAGCAGCTCCACGGCCATTGGGTTCGATGAGCAGTTCTTC. Amino acids: CASSSTAIGFDEQFF.

This rearrangement joins TRBV7-6 to TRBJ1-2, with 7 nucleotides matching TRBD1. Germline V lookup: CDR1 SGHVS, CDR2 FNYEAQ. There are 15 residues in the CDR3. J was trimmed by 0 bases and V by 2 bases; bases with no gene match: 3. CDR3 DNA: TGTGCCAGCAGCTTAAGGCAGGGGGCTAACTATGGCTACACCTTC. Translated: CASSLRQGANYGYTF.

V is TRBV12-5 and J is TRBJ1-1, with 9 bases that match TRBD1. CDR3 length: 13 amino acids. Looked up from germline, CDR1 is LGHNT and CDR2 is FRNRAP. The V and J ends lost 9 bases and 6 bases, in that order; junction bases with no gene match: 8. CDR3 DNA sequence: TGTGCTAGCGTGGGGGACAGGGCGCCTGAAGCTTTCTTT. Amino acids: CASVGDRAPEAFF. The whole variable domain, remainder taken from reference TRBV12-5 and TRBJ1-1, is DARVTQTPRHKVTEMGQEVTMRCQPILGHNTVFWYRQTMMQGLELLAYFRNRAPLDDSGMPKDRFSAEMPDATLATLKIQPSEPRDSAVYFCASVGDRAPEAFFGQGTRLTVV.

The V and J genes are TRBV7-9 and TRBJ2-7; D is unresolved. The CDR3 is 13 residues long. The V gene lost 4 bases and the J gene lost 3 bases, with 10 bases spanning the gap. Germline CDR1 reads SEHNR; CDR2 reads FQNEAQ (reference sequence). CDR3 nucleotide sequence: TGTGCCAGCAGCTCCTTATTGGACTACGAGCAGTACTTC. Its translation is CASSSLLDYEQYF. Based on the CDR3 plus reference TRBV7-9 and TRBJ2-7, the full variable domain is DTGVSQNPRHKITKRGQNVTFRCDPISEHNRLYWYRQTLGQGPEFLTYFQNEAQLEKSRLLSDRFSAERPKGSFSTLEIQRTEQGDSAMYLCASSSLLDYEQYFGPGTRLTVT.

The V and J genes are TRBV4-1 and TRBJ2-7; a possible D gene is TRBD2 (5 bases). Per the germline V gene, CDR1 is MGHRA and CDR2 is YSYEKL. Deletions cut 4 bases from V and 4 bases from J, with 14 bases between. There are 14 residues in the CDR3. In nucleotides, the CDR3 is TGCGCCAGCAGCCCCCACGTTCGGGGTTACGAGCAGTACTTC. Translating gives CASSPHVRGYEQYF.

The chain has TRBV4-1 and TRBJ1-2, with 11 bases aligning to TRBD1. V lost 0 bases, J lost 8 bases, and 8 bases stayed unmatched. Germline V gene lookup returns CDR1 MGHRA and CDR2 YSYEKL. There are 16 residues in the CDR3. CDR3 coding DNA: TGCGCCAGCAGCCAAGAGGTCGGGACAGGGGGTTGGGGCTACACCTTC. Translated, it gives CASSQEVGTGGWGYTF.

The gene calls are TRBV29-1 and TRBJ2-5; D might be TRBD2 (6 bases). Germline V CDR1 and CDR2: SQVTM, ANQGSEA. V lost 4 bases and J lost 5, with 17 bases in between. The CDR3 totals 14 residues. Here the CDR3 reads CSVGGRGAGETQYF. In nucleotides, the CDR3 is TGCAGCGTTGGGGGTCGCGGGGCCGGGGAGACCCAGTACTTC.

A note on this clone: Other DNA sequences in this specimen translate into the identical CDR3. V is TRBV7-9 and J is TRBJ2-7, with a weak D call TRBD2 (5 bases). Trimming took 0 bases from V and 2 from J, leaving 8 bases between them. The CDR3 runs to 14 residues. Germline values: CDR1 SEHNR, CDR2 FQNEAQ (reference sequence). In DNA form, the CDR3 reads TGTGCCAGCAGCTTAGCAGGGAGAGCCTACGAGCAGTACTTC. Translated: CASSLAGRAYEQYF.